The rows below give T cell receptor beta chains drawn from one sample of a study of blood T cells in healthy people across ages. In TCRdb, the 5' RACE reads were re-called with MiXCR into one record per CDR3 protein. This table has hundreds of thousands of distinct CDR3 sequences, about 21% appearing once. The material sequenced was blood. These receptors were obtained from a man in his 70s in good health. Both conserved end residues are part of each CDR3. The D gene is left open where the match is weak. For some rows the clone size is stated as once, few or many, or as a class when expanded; others skip it.

TRBV28	few	TRBJ2-6	-	TGTGCCAGCAGCCACGCGGGCTCTGGGGCCAACGTCCTGACTTTC	CASSHAGSGANVLTF
TRBV28	-	TRBJ1-1	TRBD1	TGTGCCAGCAGTTTGCAGGGGGGACCACCCGCTGAAGCTTTCTTT	CASSLQGGPPAEAFF
TRBV25-1	few	TRBJ2-7	-	TGTGCCAGCAGTGATACTGGACAGATCTACGAGCAGTACTTC	CASSDTGQIYEQYF
TRBV6-5	few	TRBJ1-5	-	TGTGCCAGCAGTTACTCTTGGCGGAGCAATCAGCCCCAGCATTTT	CASSYSWRSNQPQHF
TRBV5-5	-	TRBJ1-4	TRBD1	TGTGCCAGCAACCCGGGACAGCCTAATGAAAAACTGTTTTTT	CASNPGQPNEKLFF
TRBV5-1	-	TRBJ2-5	-	TGCGCCGGCAGCTTCCCAAGTCAACAAGAGACCCAGTACTTC	CAGSFPSQQETQYF
TRBV20-1	-	TRBJ1-4	TRBD1	TGCAGTGCTTACGGCAGGGGGTGGGAAAAACTGTTTTTT	CSAYGRGWEKLFF
TRBV11-2	few	TRBJ2-2	TRBD1	TGTGCCAGCAGCATAGGGGACAGGGACACCGGGGAGCTGTTTTTT	CASSIGDRDTGELFF
TRBV10-3	many	TRBJ2-5	TRBD2	TGTGCCATCAGTGAGACTAGCGAGGAGACCCAGTACTTC	CAISETSEETQYF
TRBV11-2	-	TRBJ2-2	-	TGTGCCAACGGGGTACCGAACACCGGGGAGCTGTTTTTT	CANGVPNTGELFF
TRBV14	-	TRBJ1-1	-	TGTGCCAGCAGCCAGATGACAGGTCACGACACTGAAGCTTTCTTT	CASSQMTGHDTEAFF
TRBV9	-	TRBJ2-1	TRBD2	TGTGCCAGCAGCGTTAGCGGGAGAGAATACAATGAGCAGTTCTTC	CASSVSGREYNEQFF
TRBV3-1	-	TRBJ2-1	TRBD2	TGTGCCAGCAGCCCTCCGAGCGGGAGGAATGAGCAGTTCTTC	CASSPPSGRNEQFF
TRBV6-5	-	TRBJ2-5	-	TGTGCCAGCGCTACCGGGGTACACGAGACCCAGTACTTC	CASATGVHETQYF
TRBV11-2	-	TRBJ2-1	-	TGTGCCAGCAGCTTAGGTGGGAATGAGCAGTCCTTC	CASSLGGNEQSF